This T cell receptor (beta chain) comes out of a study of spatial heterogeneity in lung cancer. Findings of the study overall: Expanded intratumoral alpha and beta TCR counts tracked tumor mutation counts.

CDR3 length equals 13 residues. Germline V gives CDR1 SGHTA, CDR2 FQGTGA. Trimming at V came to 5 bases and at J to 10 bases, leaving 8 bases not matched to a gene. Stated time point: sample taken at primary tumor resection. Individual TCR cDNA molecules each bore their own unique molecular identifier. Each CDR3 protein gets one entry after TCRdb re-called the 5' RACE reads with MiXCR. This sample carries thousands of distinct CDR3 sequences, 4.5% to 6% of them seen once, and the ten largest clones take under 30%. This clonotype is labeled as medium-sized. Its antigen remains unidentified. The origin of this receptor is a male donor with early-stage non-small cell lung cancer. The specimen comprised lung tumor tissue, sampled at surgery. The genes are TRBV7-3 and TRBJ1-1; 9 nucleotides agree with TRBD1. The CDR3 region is CASSPGQGSGAFF. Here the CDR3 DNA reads TGTGCCAGCAGCCCGGGACAGGGCTCCGGAGCTTTCTTT.